The entry below gives a single T cell receptor beta chain sequence along with its context. The data were taken from a study of T cells after posttransplantation cyclophosphamide. The data were produced by immunoSEQ multiplex PCR, yet TCRdb's version contains in-frame clones alone and is incomplete. The sample shows 1,000 or so clones, 71% of them seen only once. The V end lost 0 bases, the J end lost 4 bases, and 13 bases lay between the germline ends. CDR3 length: 15 residues. The V gene's germline CDR1 is MNHEY and CDR2 SMNVEV (reference sequence). Specimen: memory CD8+ T cells sorted from blood. The receptor's source is a woman between 50 and 59 years old in good health and a related stem cell transplant donor. The rearrangement joins TRBV27 to TRBJ2-7, with D perhaps TRBD1 (6 bases). The CDR3 reads CASSLSGHGPYEQYF. The CDR3 bases are TGTGCCAGCAGTTTATCGGGACATGGGCCTTACGAGCAGTACTTC.